This T cell receptor (beta chain) was identified in a study of OX40 agonist ivuxolimab in advanced cancers. Assay used: immunoSEQ multiplex PCR; TCRdb lists only in-frame clones, some missing. Altogether roughly 65,000 clones are present, about 82% being singletons, with the ten largest covering about 4%. Drawing of blood for sampling happened at baseline, at cycle 4 day 1, and at cycle 7 day 1. The CDR3 has 14 residues. The V gene lost 7 bases and the J gene lost 1 base, with 13 bases spanning the gap. Germline V gene lookup returns CDR1 SNHLY and CDR2 FYNNEI. The sequencing used CD4+ or CD8+ T cells sorted from blood, collected in a trial of the OX40 agonist ivuxolimab. The genes are TRBV2 and TRBJ2-5; tentative D call: TRBD1 (5 bases). The receptor comes from an adult with an advanced solid tumor such as melanoma, head and neck, liver or kidney cancer. CDR3: CASTQDRFQETQYF. CDR3 DNA sequence: TGTGCCAGCACCCAAGACAGATTCCAAGAGACCCAGTACTTC.